This T cell receptor (beta chain) was obtained from a study of radiotherapy plus CTLA-4 blockade in lung cancer. Study as a whole: Objective response rate was over 15%; disease control rate, about 28%.

Note on this clone: What it recognizes is unknown.

Between the trimmed V and J ends, which lost 2 bases and 7 bases, there was a span of 17 bases. The CDR3 spans 16 residues. Germline loops: CDR1 SEHNR, CDR2 FQNEAQ (reference sequence). CTLA-4 blockade using ipilimumab, together with focal radiation, was received by patients with chemo-refractory metastatic non-small-cell lung cancer. Whole-study findings and limits: After treatment with radiotherapy plus ipilimumab, TCR clones that came from the tumor expanded in blood. Response was reportedly best predicted by early blood T cell clone dynamics, with interferon-beta.

Here immunoSEQ multiplex PCR was the method, and the copy in TCRdb shows in-frame clones only, minus some. This sample has roughly 66,000 clones; around 83% occur once, and the top ten carry roughly 4%. Material: peripheral blood, obtained from a patient treated with radiotherapy plus ipilimumab. The origin of this receptor is a human donor with non-small cell lung cancer who had a partial response to radiotherapy plus ipilimumab. V gene TRBV7-9 combines with J gene TRBJ1-4; D remains ambiguous. CDR3 protein: CASSLLALGSGEKLFF. The CDR3 DNA reads TGTGCCAGCAGCTTACTGGCACTGGGGAGCGGTGAAAAACTGTTTTTT.